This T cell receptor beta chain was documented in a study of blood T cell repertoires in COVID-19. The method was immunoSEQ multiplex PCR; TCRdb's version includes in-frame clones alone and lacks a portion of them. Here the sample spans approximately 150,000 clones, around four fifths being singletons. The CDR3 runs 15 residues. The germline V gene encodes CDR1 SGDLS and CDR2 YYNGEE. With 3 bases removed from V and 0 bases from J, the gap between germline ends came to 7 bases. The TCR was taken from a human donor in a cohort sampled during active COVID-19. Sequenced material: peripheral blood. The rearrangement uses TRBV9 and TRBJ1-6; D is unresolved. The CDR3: CASSESSSYNSPLHF. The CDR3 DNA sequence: TGTGCCAGCAGCGAGTCGAGCTCCTATAATTCACCCCTCCACTTT.